This T cell receptor beta chain comes out of a study of technical replicates of blood from a handful of donors. TCRdb's copy holds only in-frame clones and misses some; the assay was immunoSEQ multiplex PCR. This sample has 62,000 or so clones, with around 84% found just once. The source material was PBMCs. This sequence originates from a human donor in good health. Some clones in this sample may be carry-over from other donors' samples.

For the CDR3, the DNA is TGTGCCAGCAGTTTATTTTCGGGAACCAATGAGCAGTTCTTC. Protein sequence: CASSLFSGTNEQFF. The chain combines TRBV27 with TRBJ2-1; perhaps TRBD2 as D (5 bases). This CDR3 is built from 14 residues. Germline V CDR1 and CDR2: MNHEY, SMNVEV (reference sequence). The V gene lost 1 base and the J gene lost 6 bases, with 10 bases spanning the gap.